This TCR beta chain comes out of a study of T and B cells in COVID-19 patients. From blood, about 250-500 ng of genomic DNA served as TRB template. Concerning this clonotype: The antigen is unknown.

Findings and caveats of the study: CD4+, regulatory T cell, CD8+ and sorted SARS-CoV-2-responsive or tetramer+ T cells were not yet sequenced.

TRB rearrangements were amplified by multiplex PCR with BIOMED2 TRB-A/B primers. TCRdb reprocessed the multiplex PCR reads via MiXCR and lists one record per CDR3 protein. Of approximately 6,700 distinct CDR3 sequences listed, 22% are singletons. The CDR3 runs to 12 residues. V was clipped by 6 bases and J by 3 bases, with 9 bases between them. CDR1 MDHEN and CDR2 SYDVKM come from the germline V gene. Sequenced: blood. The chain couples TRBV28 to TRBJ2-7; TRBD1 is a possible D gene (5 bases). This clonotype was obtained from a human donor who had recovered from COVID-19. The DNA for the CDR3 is TGTGCCAGCAGCAGGGTGGTCTACGAGCAGTACTTC. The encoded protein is CASSRVVYEQYF. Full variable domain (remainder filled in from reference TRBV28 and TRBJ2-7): DVKVTQSSRYLVKRTGEKVFLECVQDMDHENMFWYRQDPGLGLRLIYFSYDVKMKEKGDIPEGYSVSREKKERFSLILESASTNQTSMYLCASSRVVYEQYFGPGTRLTVT.